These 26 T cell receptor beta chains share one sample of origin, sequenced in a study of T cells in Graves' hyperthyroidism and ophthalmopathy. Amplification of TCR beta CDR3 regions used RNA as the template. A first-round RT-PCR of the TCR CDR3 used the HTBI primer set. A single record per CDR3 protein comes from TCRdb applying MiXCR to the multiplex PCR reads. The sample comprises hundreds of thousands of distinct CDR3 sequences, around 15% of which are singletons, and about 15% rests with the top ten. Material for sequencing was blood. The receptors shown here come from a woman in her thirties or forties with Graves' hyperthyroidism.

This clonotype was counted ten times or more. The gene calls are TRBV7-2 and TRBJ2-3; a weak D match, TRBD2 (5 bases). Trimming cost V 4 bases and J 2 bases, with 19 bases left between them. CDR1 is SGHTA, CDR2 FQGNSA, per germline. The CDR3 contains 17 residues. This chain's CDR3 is CASSSGIAVSTTDTQYF. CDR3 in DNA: TGTGCCAGCAGCTCGGGAATTGCGGTCTCAACCACAGATACGCAGTATTTT. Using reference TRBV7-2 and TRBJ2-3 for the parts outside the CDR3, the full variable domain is GAGVSQSPSNKVTEKGKDVELRCDPISGHTALYWYRQSLGQGLEFLIYFQGNSAPDKSGLPSDRFSAERTGGSVSTLTIQRTQQEDSAVYLCASSSGIAVSTTDTQYFGPGTRLTVL.

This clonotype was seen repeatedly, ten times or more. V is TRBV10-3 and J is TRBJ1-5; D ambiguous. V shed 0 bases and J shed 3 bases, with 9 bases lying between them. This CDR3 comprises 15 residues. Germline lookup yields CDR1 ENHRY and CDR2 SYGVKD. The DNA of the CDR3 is TGTGCCATCAGTGAGTCCGGCAGAGACAATCAGCCCCAGCATTTT. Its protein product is CAISESGRDNQPQHF.

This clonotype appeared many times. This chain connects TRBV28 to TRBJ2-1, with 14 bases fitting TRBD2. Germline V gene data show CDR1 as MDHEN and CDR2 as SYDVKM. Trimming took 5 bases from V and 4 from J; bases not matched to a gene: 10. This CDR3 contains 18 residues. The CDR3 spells CASSHIWGTSGSYNEQFF. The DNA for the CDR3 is TGTGCCAGCAGTCATATATGGGGGACTAGCGGGAGTTACAATGAGCAGTTCTTC.

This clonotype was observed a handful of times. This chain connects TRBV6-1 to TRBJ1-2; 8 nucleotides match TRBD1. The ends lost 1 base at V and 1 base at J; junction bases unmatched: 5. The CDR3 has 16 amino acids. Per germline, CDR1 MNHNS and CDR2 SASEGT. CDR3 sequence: CASSEGQGRSNYGYTF. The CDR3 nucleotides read TGTGCCAGCAGTGAAGGACAGGGGAGGAGTAACTATGGCTACACCTTC.

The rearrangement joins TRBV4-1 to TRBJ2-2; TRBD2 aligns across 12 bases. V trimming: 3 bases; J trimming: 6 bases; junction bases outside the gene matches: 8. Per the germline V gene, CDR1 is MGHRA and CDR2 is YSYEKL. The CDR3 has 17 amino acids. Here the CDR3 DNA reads TGCGCCAGCAGCCACCTATCTAGCGGGAGGGCGTCCGGGGAGCTGTTTTTT. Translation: CASSHLSSGRASGELFF.

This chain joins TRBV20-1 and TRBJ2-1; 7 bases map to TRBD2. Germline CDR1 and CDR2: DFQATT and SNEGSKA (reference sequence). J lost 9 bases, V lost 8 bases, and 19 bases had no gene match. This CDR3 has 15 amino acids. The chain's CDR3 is CSTTRLAGGTGEQFF. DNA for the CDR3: TGCAGTACAACCCGACTAGCCGGGGGGACGGGTGAGCAGTTCTTC.

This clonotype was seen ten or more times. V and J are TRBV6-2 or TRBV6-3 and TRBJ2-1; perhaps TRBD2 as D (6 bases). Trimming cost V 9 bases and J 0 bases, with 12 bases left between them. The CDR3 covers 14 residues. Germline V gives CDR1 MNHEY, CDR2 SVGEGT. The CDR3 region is CASAPRGSYNEQFF. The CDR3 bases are TGTGCCAGTGCCCCGCGGGGCTCCTACAATGAGCAGTTCTTC.

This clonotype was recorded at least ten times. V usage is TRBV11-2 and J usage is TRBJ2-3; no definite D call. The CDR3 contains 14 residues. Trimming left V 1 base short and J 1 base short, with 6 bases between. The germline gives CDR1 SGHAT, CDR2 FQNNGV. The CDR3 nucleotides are TGTGCCAGCAGCTTAGGGTCACGCACAGATACGCAGTATTTT. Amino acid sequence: CASSLGSRTDTQYF.

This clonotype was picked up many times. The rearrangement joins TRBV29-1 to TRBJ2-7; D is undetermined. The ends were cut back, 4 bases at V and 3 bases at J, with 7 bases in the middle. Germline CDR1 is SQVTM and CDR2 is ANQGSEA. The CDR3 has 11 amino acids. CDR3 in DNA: TGCAGCGTTGGTCAGAGCTACGAGCAGTACTTC. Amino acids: CSVGQSYEQYF.

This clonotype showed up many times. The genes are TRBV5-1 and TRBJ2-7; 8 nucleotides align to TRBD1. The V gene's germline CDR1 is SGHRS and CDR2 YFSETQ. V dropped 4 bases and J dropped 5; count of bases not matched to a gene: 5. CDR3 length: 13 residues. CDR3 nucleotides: TGCGCCAGCAGCCGAAAGGACAGGGACGAGCAGTACTTC. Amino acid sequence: CASSRKDRDEQYF.

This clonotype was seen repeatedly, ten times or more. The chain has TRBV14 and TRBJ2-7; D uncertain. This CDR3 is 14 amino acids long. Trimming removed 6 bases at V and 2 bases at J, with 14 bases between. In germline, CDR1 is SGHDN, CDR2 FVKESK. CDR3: CASSFGPGPYEQYF. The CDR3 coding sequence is TGTGCCAGCAGTTTTGGACCTGGACCCTACGAGCAGTACTTC. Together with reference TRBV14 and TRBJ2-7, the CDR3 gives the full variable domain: EAGVTQFPSHSVIEKGQTVTLRCDPISGHDNLYWYRRVMGKEIKFLLHFVKESKQDESGMPNNRFLAERTGGTYSTLKVQPAELEDSGVYFCASSFGPGPYEQYFGPGTRLTVT.

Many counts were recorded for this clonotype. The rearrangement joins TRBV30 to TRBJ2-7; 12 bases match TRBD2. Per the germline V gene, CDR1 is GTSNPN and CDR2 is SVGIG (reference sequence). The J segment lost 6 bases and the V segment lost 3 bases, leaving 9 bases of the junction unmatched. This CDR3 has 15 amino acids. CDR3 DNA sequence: TGTGCCTGGAGGCCAACTCTAGCGGGAGGGCGCGAGCAGTACTTC. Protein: CAWRPTLAGGREQYF. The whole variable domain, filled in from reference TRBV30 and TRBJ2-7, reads SQTIHQWPATLVQPVGSPLSLECTVEGTSNPNLYWYRQAAGRGLQLLFYSVGIGQISSEVPQNLSASRPQDRQFILSSKKLLLSDSGFYLCAWRPTLAGGREQYFGPGTRLTVT.

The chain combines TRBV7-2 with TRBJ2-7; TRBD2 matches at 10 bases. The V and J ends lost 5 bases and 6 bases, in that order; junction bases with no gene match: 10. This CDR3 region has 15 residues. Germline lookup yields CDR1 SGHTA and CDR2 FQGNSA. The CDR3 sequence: CASSPLAGVGGEQYF. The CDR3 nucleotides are TGTGCCAGCAGCCCTCTAGCGGGAGTAGGGGGCGAGCAGTACTTC.

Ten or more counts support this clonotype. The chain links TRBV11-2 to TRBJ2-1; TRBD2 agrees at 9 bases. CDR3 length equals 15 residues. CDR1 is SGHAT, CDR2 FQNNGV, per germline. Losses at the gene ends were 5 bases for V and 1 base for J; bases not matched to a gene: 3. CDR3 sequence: CASSVTSGSYNEQFF. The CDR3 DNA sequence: TGTGCCAGCAGCGTAACTAGCGGGTCCTACAATGAGCAGTTCTTC.

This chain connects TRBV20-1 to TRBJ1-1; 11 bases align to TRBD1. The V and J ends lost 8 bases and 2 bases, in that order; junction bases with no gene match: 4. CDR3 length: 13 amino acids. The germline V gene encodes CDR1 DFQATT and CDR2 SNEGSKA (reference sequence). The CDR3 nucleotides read TGCAGTCCGAGGACAGGGGGCAACACTGAAGCTTTCTTT. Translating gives CSPRTGGNTEAFF.

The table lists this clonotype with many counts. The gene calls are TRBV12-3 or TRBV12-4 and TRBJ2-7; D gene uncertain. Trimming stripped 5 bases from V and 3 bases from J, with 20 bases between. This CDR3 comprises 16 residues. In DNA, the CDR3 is TGTGCCAGCAGTCCGACGTTTGGTGCGCCCCACTACGAGCAGTACTTC. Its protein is CASSPTFGAPHYEQYF.

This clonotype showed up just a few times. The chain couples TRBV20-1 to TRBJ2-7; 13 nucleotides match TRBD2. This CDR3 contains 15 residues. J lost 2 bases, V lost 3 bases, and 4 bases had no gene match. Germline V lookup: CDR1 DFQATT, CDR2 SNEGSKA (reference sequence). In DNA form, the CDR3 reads TGCAGTGCTAGTTTTACTAGCGGGGGGGCCTACGAGCAGTACTTC. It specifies CSASFTSGGAYEQYF.

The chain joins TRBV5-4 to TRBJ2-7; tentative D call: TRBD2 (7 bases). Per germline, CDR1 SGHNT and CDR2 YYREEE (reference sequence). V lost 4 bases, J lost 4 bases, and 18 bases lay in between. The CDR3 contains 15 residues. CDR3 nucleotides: TGTGCCAGCAGCACGGGGGGCGGGAGTGTATACGAGCAGTACTTC. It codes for CASSTGGGSVYEQYF.

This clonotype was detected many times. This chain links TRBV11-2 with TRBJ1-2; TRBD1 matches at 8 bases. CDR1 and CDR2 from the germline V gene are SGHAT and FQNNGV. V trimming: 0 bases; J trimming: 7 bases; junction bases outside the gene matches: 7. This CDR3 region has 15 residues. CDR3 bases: TGTGCCAGCAGCTTAGAAATGGACAGGGATCGTGGCTACACCTTC. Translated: CASSLEMDRDRGYTF.

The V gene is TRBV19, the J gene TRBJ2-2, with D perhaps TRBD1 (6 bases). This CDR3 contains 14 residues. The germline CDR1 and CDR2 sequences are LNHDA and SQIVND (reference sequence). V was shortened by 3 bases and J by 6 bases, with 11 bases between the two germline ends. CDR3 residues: CASSIRQVAGELFF. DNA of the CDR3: TGTGCCAGTAGTATCCGACAGGTTGCCGGGGAGCTGTTTTTT. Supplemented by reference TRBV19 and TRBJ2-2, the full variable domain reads DGGITQSPKYLFRKEGQNVTLSCEQNLNHDAMYWYRQDPGQGLRLIYYSQIVNDFQKGDIAEGYSVSREKKESFPLTVTSAQKNPTAFYLCASSIRQVAGELFFGEGSRLTVL.

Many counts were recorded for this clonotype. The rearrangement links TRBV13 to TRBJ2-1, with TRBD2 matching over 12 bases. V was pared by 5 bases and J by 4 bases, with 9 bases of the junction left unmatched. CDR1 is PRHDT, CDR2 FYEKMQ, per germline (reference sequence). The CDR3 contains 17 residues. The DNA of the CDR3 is TGTGCCAGCAGCCCACCCCGGACTAGCGGGAATTACAATGAGCAGTTCTTC. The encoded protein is CASSPPRTSGNYNEQFF.

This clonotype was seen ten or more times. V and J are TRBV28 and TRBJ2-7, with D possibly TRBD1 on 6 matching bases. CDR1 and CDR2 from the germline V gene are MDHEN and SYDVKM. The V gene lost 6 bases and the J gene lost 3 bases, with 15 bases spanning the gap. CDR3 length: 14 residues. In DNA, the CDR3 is TGTGCCAGCAGGCGGACAGTGGGGGTCTACGAGCAGTACTTC. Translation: CASRRTVGVYEQYF.

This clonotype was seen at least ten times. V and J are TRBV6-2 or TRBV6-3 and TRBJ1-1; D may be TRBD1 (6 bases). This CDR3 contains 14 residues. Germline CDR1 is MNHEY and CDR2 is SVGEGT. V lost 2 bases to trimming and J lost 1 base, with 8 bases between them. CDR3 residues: CASSYGTQNTEAFF. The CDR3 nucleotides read TGTGCCAGCAGTTACGGGACACAGAACACTGAAGCTTTCTTT.

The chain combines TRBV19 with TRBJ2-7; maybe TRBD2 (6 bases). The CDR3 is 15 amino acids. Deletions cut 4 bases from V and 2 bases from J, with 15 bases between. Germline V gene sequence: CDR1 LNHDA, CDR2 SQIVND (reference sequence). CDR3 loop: CASSKDGRFPYEQYF. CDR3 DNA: TGTGCCAGTAGTAAGGACGGGAGATTCCCCTACGAGCAGTACTTC.

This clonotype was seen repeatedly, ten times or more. The DNA for the CDR3 is TGTGCCAGCAGCCTACAGGGACAGGCCTACAATGAGCAGTTCTTC. Translation gives CASSLQGQAYNEQFF. The chain recombines TRBV7-2 with TRBJ2-1; the match to TRBD1 covers 8 bases. The J segment lost 2 bases and the V segment lost 5 bases, leaving 5 bases of the junction unmatched. Germline V lookup: CDR1 SGHTA, CDR2 FQGNSA. CDR3 size: 15 residues.

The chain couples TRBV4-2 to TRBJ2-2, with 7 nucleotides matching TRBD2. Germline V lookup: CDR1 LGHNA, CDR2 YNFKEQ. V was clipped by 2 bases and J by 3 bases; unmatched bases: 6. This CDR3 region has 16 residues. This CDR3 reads CASSQPAGSYTGELFF. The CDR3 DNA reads TGTGCCAGCAGCCAACCAGCGGGATCCTACACCGGGGAGCTGTTTTTT.